The clone carrying this TCR beta chain was seen a single time. The data were taken from a study of blood T cell repertoires in COVID-19. This CDR3 contains 15 residues. The J segment lost 5 bases and the V segment lost 5 bases, leaving 6 bases of the junction unmatched. Germline assignment: CDR1 SNHLY and CDR2 FYNNEI. The repertoire was sequenced with immunoSEQ multiplex PCR; TCRdb's copy has only in-frame clones and lacks some. Among around 180,000 clones listed, roughly nine tenths were seen once. The TCR sequence derives from a woman aged 25 to 45 with active or convalescent COVID-19. Sequenced input: peripheral blood. This chain connects TRBV2 to TRBJ1-5, with 10 bases aligning to TRBD1. CDR3 region: CASSPGQGQDQPQHF. The DNA of the CDR3 is TGTGCCAGCAGTCCGGGACAGGGGCAGGATCAGCCCCAGCATTTT.